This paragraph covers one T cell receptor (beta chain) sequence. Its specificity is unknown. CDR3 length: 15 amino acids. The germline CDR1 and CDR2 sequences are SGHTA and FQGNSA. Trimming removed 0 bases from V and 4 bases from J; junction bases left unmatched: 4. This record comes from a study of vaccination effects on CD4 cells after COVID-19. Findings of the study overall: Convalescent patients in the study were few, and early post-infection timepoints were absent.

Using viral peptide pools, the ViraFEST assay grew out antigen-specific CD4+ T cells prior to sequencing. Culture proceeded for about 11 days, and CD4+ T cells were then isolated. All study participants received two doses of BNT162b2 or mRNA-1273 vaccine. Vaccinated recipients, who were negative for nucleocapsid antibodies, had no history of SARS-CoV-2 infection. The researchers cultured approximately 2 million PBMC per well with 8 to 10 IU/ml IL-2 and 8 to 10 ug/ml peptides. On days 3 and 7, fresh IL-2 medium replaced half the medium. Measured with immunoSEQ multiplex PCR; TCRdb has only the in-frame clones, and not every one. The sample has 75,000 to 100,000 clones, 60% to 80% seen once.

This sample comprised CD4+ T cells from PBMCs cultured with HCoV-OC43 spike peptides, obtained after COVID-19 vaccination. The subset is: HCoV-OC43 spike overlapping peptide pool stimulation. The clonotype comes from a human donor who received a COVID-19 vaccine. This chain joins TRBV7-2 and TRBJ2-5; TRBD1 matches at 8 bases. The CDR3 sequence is CASSLAVTGGETQYF. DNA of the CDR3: TGTGCCAGCAGCTTAGCGGTTACAGGGGGAGAGACCCAGTACTTC.